The 16 T cell receptor beta chains given below trace back to one sample, sequenced in a study of control samples from healthy donors and cancer patients. Clones were sequenced by immunoSEQ multiplex PCR, and TCRdb holds only the in-frame ones, with some missing. The sample shows about 170,000 clones, 85% to 95% of them seen only once. The sample consisted of blood. The receptors were gathered from a woman under 30 in good health.

There are a few counts of this clone. CDR3: CASSLLGTVNYGYTF. The CDR3 DNA reads as TGTGCCAGCAGCTTATTAGGGACAGTAAACTATGGCTACACCTTC. The V and J genes are TRBV7-2 and TRBJ1-2, with 7 bases matching TRBD1. Germline V gene data show CDR1 as SGHTA and CDR2 as FQGNSA. The CDR3 has 15 residues. The J segment lost 2 bases and the V segment lost 2 bases, leaving 5 bases of the junction unmatched.

This clone has just one count. The gene calls are TRBV6-1 and TRBJ1-5, with D maybe TRBD1 (5 bases). This CDR3 is 13 amino acids long. Trimming removed 1 base from V and 9 bases from J, with 10 bases in between. Germline CDR1 and CDR2: MNHNS and SASEGT. The DNA of the CDR3 is TGTGCCAGCAGTGAAGGAGGGGCACGGCCCCAGCATTTT. It encodes CASSEGGARPQHF.

A single count supports this clone. The genes are TRBV6-5 and TRBJ1-2; D not certain. CDR3 length: 11 residues. Deletions cut 6 bases from V and 7 bases from J, with 9 bases between. Germline-derived CDR1 and CDR2 are MNHEY and SVGAGI. CDR3 in DNA: TGTGCCAGCAGCTCCAACGGTGGCTACACCTTC. Protein sequence: CASSSNGGYTF.

The chain recombines TRBV4-3 with TRBJ2-3; 12 nucleotides align to TRBD1. The CDR3 has 19 amino acids. Germline CDR1 LGHNA, CDR2 YSLEER. V lost 1 base to trimming and J lost 2 bases; unmatched junction nucleotides: 10. CDR3 nucleotides: TGCGCCAGCAGCCAAGGGGGACAGGGGGCGCTGGGCTTCACAGATACGCAGTATTTT. Translating gives CASSQGGQGALGFTDTQYF.

This chain links TRBV19 with TRBJ2-1, with 9 bases fitting TRBD1. The CDR3 runs 17 residues. Germline V CDR1 and CDR2: LNHDA, SQIVND (reference sequence). J lost 6 bases, V lost 3 bases, and 12 bases had no gene match. The CDR3 here is CASSIRTGAIWGNEQFF. The CDR3 DNA sequence: TGTGCCAGTAGTATTAGGACAGGGGCGATTTGGGGCAATGAGCAGTTCTTC.

The chain combines TRBV19 with TRBJ2-7, with D unresolved. The CDR3 is 12 residues long. In germline, CDR1 is LNHDA, CDR2 SQIVND (reference sequence). The V and J ends lost 7 bases and 4 bases respectively, with 11 bases between them. CDR3 region: CASKGLRYEQYF. The CDR3 DNA is TGTGCCAGTAAGGGTCTTCGGTACGAGCAGTACTTC.

The chain couples TRBV5-4 to TRBJ2-3; D tentatively reads TRBD1 or TRBD2 (6 bases each). Between the trimmed V and J ends, which lost 3 bases and 3 bases, there was a span of 17 bases. The CDR3 is made up of 16 amino acids. The germline CDR1 and CDR2 sequences are SGHNT and YYREEE (reference sequence). CDR3 protein: CASSSQGGSSTDTQYF. The CDR3 DNA reads as TGTGCCAGCAGCTCCCAAGGGGGGAGTTCGACAGATACGCAGTATTTT.

The chain links TRBV28 to TRBJ1-1; D might be TRBD1 (6 bases). Germline lookup yields CDR1 MDHEN and CDR2 SYDVKM. Trimming shortened V by 8 bases and J by 0 bases, and 16 bases separated the two germline ends. The CDR3 is 15 residues long. CDR3 residues: CASVAKGHLNTEAFF. The CDR3 nucleotides are TGTGCCAGCGTCGCGAAGGGACACCTGAACACTGAAGCTTTCTTT.

This sequence joins TRBV5-6 and TRBJ2-7; D is uncertain. Between the trimmed V and J ends, which lost 2 bases and 1 base, there was a span of 4 bases. The V gene's germline CDR1 is SGHDT and CDR2 YYEEEE. The length of the CDR3 is 12 residues. The CDR3 region has the DNA TGTGCCAGCAGCTTACATTCCTACGAGCAGTACTTC. It specifies CASSLHSYEQYF.

The table lists this clone with a count of one. The genes are TRBV11-2 and TRBJ2-3; D call uncertain. Per germline, CDR1 SGHAT and CDR2 FQNNGV. This CDR3 is built from 16 residues. Trimming took off 3 bases at V and 4 bases at J, with 17 bases between the two ends. This CDR3 reads CASSLSSNQHADTQYF. CDR3 coding DNA: TGTGCCAGCAGCTTGTCTTCTAATCAGCACGCAGATACGCAGTATTTT.

The rearrangement links TRBV10-3 to TRBJ1-5; D might be TRBD1 (6 bases). The CDR3 length is 15 residues. The germline V and J ends were trimmed by 7 bases and 4 bases, with 17 bases remaining between them. Germline assignment: CDR1 ENHRY and CDR2 SYGVKD. The CDR3 region is CAIKEGQGNNQPQHF. CDR3 coding DNA: TGTGCCATCAAGGAGGGTCAGGGGAATAATCAGCCCCAGCATTTT.

The chain couples TRBV10-3 to TRBJ1-1, with TRBD1 identical over 10 bases. The CDR3 extends over 14 amino acids. CDR1 ENHRY and CDR2 SYGVKD come from the germline V gene. V shed 3 bases, J shed 8 bases, and the junction held 6 bases outside the gene matches. CDR3 nucleotides: TGTGCCATCAGTGACTGGACAGGGGGAGAGGAAGCTTTCTTT. Its protein product is CAISDWTGGEEAFF.

J is TRBJ2-5 and V is TRBV28, with a possible D match to TRBD2 (5 bases). V was trimmed by 7 bases and J by 1 base, leaving 16 bases between them. The V gene's germline CDR1 is MDHEN and CDR2 SYDVKM. This CDR3 has 15 residues. DNA of the CDR3: TGTGCCAGCACCCAGAGGGAAGGGATCCAAGAGACCCAGTACTTC. It yields the protein CASTQREGIQETQYF.

This chain links TRBV7-8 with TRBJ1-1; D remains ambiguous. CDR3 length: 13 residues. CDR1 and CDR2 (germline): SGHVS, FQNEAQ. Trimming shortened V by 1 base and J by 8 bases, and 11 bases separated the two germline ends. The CDR3 DNA is TGTGCCAGCAGCTTAGAAGGACCTGTGGAAGCTTTCTTT. This sequence encodes CASSLEGPVEAFF.

This clone was observed once. This chain connects TRBV28 to TRBJ1-4; possibly TRBD1 for D (5 bases). CDR1 is MDHEN, CDR2 SYDVKM, per germline. V was pared by 3 bases and J by 7 bases, with 12 bases between. The CDR3 contains 14 residues. The CDR3 nucleotides are TGTGCCAGCAGTTTGAACCAGGGTGGTGAAAAACTGTTTTTT. This codes for CASSLNQGGEKLFF.

The gene calls are TRBV7-6 and TRBJ1-1, with 8 bases lining up with TRBD1. The V and J ends lost 4 bases and 3 bases, in that order; junction bases with no gene match: 10. The CDR3 spans 16 residues. In germline, CDR1 is SGHVS, CDR2 FNYEAQ. The DNA for the CDR3 is TGTGCCAGCAGCTCCCTTCTTTGGGACAGGTACACTGAAGCTTTCTTT. This encodes CASSSLLWDRYTEAFF.